The sequence of this TCR beta chain was determined in a study of CD8 T cells in ankylosing spondylitis. General study points: Disease-associated clones were CD8+ and fairly uncommon in peripheral blood. Matched ankylosing spondylitis synovial fluid reportedly contained a significantly enriched population of disease-linked clones.

Points on this clonotype: Its antigen remains unidentified.

TCRdb ran MiXCR on the 5' RACE reads and lists one entry per CDR3 protein. Of hundreds of thousands of distinct CDR3 sequences listed, roughly 25% are singletons. V was cut by 5 bases and J by 4 bases, with 15 bases left in between. CDR3 length: 15 amino acids. The chain uses TRBV12-3 or TRBV12-4 and TRBJ2-1, with D possibly matching TRBD2 (5 bases). Sequenced input: blood, either unsorted or a sorted T cell fraction (not recorded which). The clonotype originates from a male donor with ankylosing spondylitis or in good health (not recorded which). The CDR3 is CASSKAAGSYNEQFF. For the CDR3, the DNA is TGTGCCAGCAGTAAAGCGGCTGGGTCGTACAATGAGCAGTTCTTC.